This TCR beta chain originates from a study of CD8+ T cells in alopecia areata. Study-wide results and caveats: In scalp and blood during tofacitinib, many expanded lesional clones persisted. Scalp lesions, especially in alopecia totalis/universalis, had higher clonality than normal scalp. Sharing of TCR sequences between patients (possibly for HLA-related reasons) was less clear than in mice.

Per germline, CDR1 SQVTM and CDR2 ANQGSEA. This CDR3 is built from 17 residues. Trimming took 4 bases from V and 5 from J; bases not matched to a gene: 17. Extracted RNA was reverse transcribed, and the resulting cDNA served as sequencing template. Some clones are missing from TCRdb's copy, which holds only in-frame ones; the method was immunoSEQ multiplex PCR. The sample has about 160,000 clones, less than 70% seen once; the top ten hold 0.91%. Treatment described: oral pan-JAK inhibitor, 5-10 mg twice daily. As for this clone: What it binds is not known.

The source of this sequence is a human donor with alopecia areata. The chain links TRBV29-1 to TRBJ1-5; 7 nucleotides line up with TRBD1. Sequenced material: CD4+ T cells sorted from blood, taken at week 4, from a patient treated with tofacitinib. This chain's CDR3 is CSVGHRQGGYFDQPQHF. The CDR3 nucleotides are TGCAGCGTTGGCCACAGACAGGGCGGGTACTTCGATCAGCCCCAGCATTTT. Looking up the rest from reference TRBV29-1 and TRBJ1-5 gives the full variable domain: SAVISQKPSRDICQRGTSLTIQCQVDSQVTMMFWYRQQPGQSLTLIATANQGSEATYESGFVIDKFPISRPNLTFSTLTVSNMSPEDSSIYLCSVGHRQGGYFDQPQHFGDGTRLSIL.